Listed below are T cell receptor beta chains from one sample, sequenced in a study of blood T cell repertoires in COVID-19. Profiled with immunoSEQ multiplex PCR; TCRdb holds only in-frame clones, not every one. The profile covers 500,000 or so clones, with 75% to 90% appearing a single time and approximately 0.7% taken by the ten largest. The sequenced sample was PBMCs or T cells enriched from blood (not recorded which). The receptors derive from a woman under 30 who had recovered from COVID-19. The CDR3 runs from the conserved cysteine through the conserved F or W. A D gene is named only where the DNA matches it firmly. Expanded clones are given a class, and other clones once, few, many or no size at all.

clone_size,j_call,d_call,v_call,cdr3_nt,cdr3_aa
-,TRBJ2-3,TRBD2,TRBV25-1,TGTGCCAGCACGAGCGGGGGGGCCATTGATACGCAGTATTTT,CASTSGGAIDTQYF
-,TRBJ1-6,TRBD1,TRBV2,TGTGCCTTTACAGGGGGTCCTAATTCACCCCTCCACTTT,CAFTGGPNSPLHF
once,TRBJ1-6,TRBD1,TRBV10-1,TGCGCCAGCAGTGGGACAGGGGGCTCACCCCTCCACTTT,CASSGTGGSPLHF
-,TRBJ1-2,-,TRBV3-1/TRBV3-2,TGTGCCAGCAGCCAAGATACGACAGCCCCTAAGGGCTACACCTTC,CASSQDTTAPKGYTF
-,TRBJ2-2,TRBD2,TRBV19,TGTGCCAGTAGTCCATTTGGGCGGGGGGCTGACACCGGGGAGCTGTTTTTT,CASSPFGRGADTGELFF
-,TRBJ2-3,-,TRBV24-1,TGTGCCACCAGTGACGCCAATCTACCATCTAGCACAGATACGCAGTATTTT,CATSDANLPSSTDTQYF
-,TRBJ2-2,TRBD1,TRBV5-1,TGCGCCAGCAGCTTCACGTCAACAGGGGGCACCGGGGAGCTGTTTTTT,CASSFTSTGGTGELFF
-,TRBJ2-1,TRBD2,TRBV5-1,TGCGCCAGCAGCTCGGACGTGAGCGGGGGGGGCAGCAATGAGCAGTTCTTC,CASSSDVSGGGSNEQFF
-,TRBJ1-2,-,TRBV2,TGTGCCAGCAGTGAAGGGCGGCTCTATGGCTACACCTTC,CASSEGRLYGYTF
-,TRBJ2-7,TRBD1,TRBV27,TGTGCCAGCCGGAGGACAGGGTCGGTCTACGAGCAGTACTTC,CASRRTGSVYEQYF
-,TRBJ1-1,-,TRBV2,TGTGCCAGCAGTGAGGGAGGGTCTAACACTGAAGCTTTCTTT,CASSEGGSNTEAFF
-,TRBJ1-2,-,TRBV5-6,TGTGCCAGCAGCTTACCTCAAGGGGCCCCCTATGGCTACACCTTC,CASSLPQGAPYGYTF
-,TRBJ1-2,-,TRBV4-1,TGCGCCAGCAGCGTTTACAACCTCGAATTATATGGCTACACCTTC,CASSVYNLELYGYTF
-,TRBJ2-6,TRBD1,TRBV9,TGTGCCAGCAGCGGACCGGGACAGGGGGCGAGTGGGGCCAACGTCCTGACTTTC,CASSGPGQGASGANVLTF
-,TRBJ2-1,-,TRBV7-8,TGTGCCAGCAGCTTAATCACACAATACAATGAGCAGTTCTTC,CASSLITQYNEQFF
-,TRBJ1-5,-,TRBV25-1,TGTGCCAGCAGTGAATTTGTTTCTAGCACAGAAGAACAGCCCCAGCATTTT,CASSEFVSSTEEQPQHF
-,TRBJ2-3,-,TRBV5-1,TGCGCCAGCAGCTTGGGTGGCCCAGATACGCAGTATTTT,CASSLGGPDTQYF
-,TRBJ1-5,-,TRBV9,TGTGCCAGCAGCGCAGACATGTATAGCAATCAGCCCCAGCATTTT,CASSADMYSNQPQHF
-,TRBJ2-5,TRBD2,TRBV3-1/TRBV3-2,TGTGCCAGCAGCGGGCGAGCGGGGGCAGAGACCCAGTACTTC,CASSGRAGAETQYF
-,TRBJ1-5,-,TRBV20-1,TGCAGTGCTAGTTCAAGCTCGCTAAGCAATCAGCCCCAGCATTTT,CSASSSSLSNQPQHF
-,TRBJ1-2,-,TRBV24-1,TGTGCCACCAGTGATATCCGGGATGGCTACACCTTC,CATSDIRDGYTF
-,TRBJ1-2,-,TRBV7-2,TGTGCCAGCAGCCCCCCCTTGGCAGTAACCTATGGCTACACCTTC,CASSPPLAVTYGYTF
-,TRBJ1-2,TRBD1,TRBV7-8,TGTGCCAGCAGCCCCGGACAGGGAATCTCTGGCTACACCTTC,CASSPGQGISGYTF
-,TRBJ2-7,TRBD1,TRBV3-1/TRBV3-2,TGTGCCAGCAGCTCCGGGACAGGTCGCTACGAGCAGTACTTC,CASSSGTGRYEQYF
-,TRBJ2-3,TRBD1,TRBV2,TGTGCCAGCACGGACAGGGCGAGCACAGATACGCAGTATTTT,CASTDRASTDTQYF
-,TRBJ1-1,-,TRBV25-1,TGTGCCAGCAGGGGGCAGAACACTGAAGCTTTCTTT,CASRGQNTEAFF
few,TRBJ2-6,-,TRBV7-9,TGTGCCAGCAGCTTAGGGGCCTCTGGGGCCAACGTCCTGACTTTC,CASSLGASGANVLTF
-,TRBJ1-2,TRBD1,TRBV19,TGTGCCAGTAGTACAGCGGGGACAGGGAGCTATGGCTACACCTTC,CASSTAGTGSYGYTF
-,TRBJ2-2,-,TRBV7-8,TGTGCCAGCAGCTCCCCGACCGGGGAGCTGTTTTTT,CASSSPTGELFF
-,TRBJ1-1,TRBD1,TRBV3-1/TRBV3-2,TGTGCCAGCAGCCCTTCGGACAGGGGCGCTGAAGCTTTCTTT,CASSPSDRGAEAFF
-,TRBJ2-5,-,TRBV3-1/TRBV3-2,TGTGCCAGCAGCCATATACCGCGAGAGACCCAGTACTTC,CASSHIPRETQYF
-,TRBJ1-3,-,TRBV2,TGTGCCAGCAGTCTTTCTTACTTCGGGGACACCATATATTTT,CASSLSYFGDTIYF
-,TRBJ2-1,TRBD2,TRBV4-1,TGCGCCAGCAGCCGCCATATCCCGACTAGCGGGGAGGGGAATGAGCAGTTCTTC,CASSRHIPTSGEGNEQFF
once,TRBJ1-6,-,TRBV3-1/TRBV3-2,TGTGCCAGCAGCTCATGGGGGGGTTCACCCCTCCACTTT,CASSSWGGSPLHF
-,TRBJ2-3,TRBD2,TRBV9,TGTGCCAGCAGTTTAGCGGGGTCGGACACAGATACGCAGTATTTT,CASSLAGSDTDTQYF
few,TRBJ2-7,-,TRBV5-4,TGTGCCAGCAGCCACGAGGGGGTACCCACCTACGAGCAGTACTTC,CASSHEGVPTYEQYF
-,TRBJ1-6,-,TRBV30,TGTGCCTGGAGCGCCGGAGGGTCACCCCTCCACTTT,CAWSAGGSPLHF
-,TRBJ1-4,-,TRBV30,TGTGCCTGGAGTGGACGGAGGGATGAAAAACTGTTTTTT,CAWSGRRDEKLFF
-,TRBJ2-5,TRBD2,TRBV28,TGTGCCAGCAGGCTCGGGGGGGCCCTTGAGACCCAGTACTTC,CASRLGGALETQYF
-,TRBJ2-1,TRBD2,TRBV4-1,TGCGCCAGCAGCCAAGGGGAGGGGAGGGATGAGCAGTTCTTC,CASSQGEGRDEQFF
-,TRBJ2-3,TRBD2,TRBV4-1,TGCGCCAGCAGCCAACGGGGCGGGGGGGCCGTTACAGATACGCAGTATTTT,CASSQRGGGAVTDTQYF
-,TRBJ2-7,TRBD1,TRBV2,TGTGCCAGCGAGGGACAGGGGGCCTACGAGCAGTACTTC,CASEGQGAYEQYF